This TCR beta chain emerged from a study of regulatory T cells in long-lasting Graves disease. Time point noted: persistent/refractory GD, antithyroid drugs over 5 years with positive TRAb. Researchers made the TCR library from RNA that was extracted from PBMCs. The TCR beta library used iRepertoire HTBI primers with Arm-PCR amplification of CDR3. TCRdb re-analysed the multiplex PCR reads in MiXCR, keeping a single row per CDR3 protein. Of a few hundred thousand distinct CDR3 sequences in the sample, roughly a fifth are singletons; the top ten hold 14%. The CDR3 spans 14 residues. Germline assignment: CDR1 WSHSY and CDR2 SAAADI. Between the trimmed V and J ends, which lost 4 bases and 3 bases, there was a span of 13 bases.

The receptor's source is a female donor with Graves disease. The source was peripheral blood mononuclear cells (PBMCs), collected when the disease was refractory, from a patient treated with antithyroid drugs. The chain has TRBV10-2 and TRBJ2-7; perhaps D is TRBD1 or TRBD2 (5 bases each). DNA for the CDR3: TGCGCCAGCAGTGCTACGGGGCAGAGCTACGAGCAGTACTTC. Translation gives CASSATGQSYEQYF.